A selection of T cell receptor beta chains follows, all from one sample in a study of blood T cells in healthy people across ages. TCRdb used MiXCR to reprocess the 5' RACE reads, holding one entry per CDR3 protein. The table has about 720,000 distinct CDR3 sequences, 20% to 25% seen once. Sequenced material: blood. The source is a man in his 70s in good health. Each CDR3 is given with its conserved first and last residue. Fields, in order: clone size, V gene, D gene, J gene, CDR3 protein, CDR3 DNA. D genes are given only for firm matches. Not all rows give a size; the values are once, few, many and, for expanded clones, a class.

NA,TRBV3-1,NA,TRBJ1-2,CASSQDARVGGYTF,TGTGCCAGCAGCCAAGATGCAAGGGTTGGTGGCTACACCTTC
NA,TRBV29-1,NA,TRBJ2-6,CSVATDLWANVLTF,TGCAGCGTTGCAACTGATCTCTGGGCCAACGTCCTGACTTTC
few,TRBV4-1,TRBD2,TRBJ2-3,CASSHPNGVAGATDTQYF,TGCGCCAGCAGCCACCCGAACGGAGTAGCGGGGGCCACAGATACGCAGTATTTT
NA,TRBV12-3/TRBV12-4,NA,TRBJ1-2,CASRDGGSGGYTF,TGTGCCAGCCGGGACGGGGGGTCGGGCGGCTACACCTTC
NA,TRBV12-3/TRBV12-4,NA,TRBJ1-5,CASSIGQPQHF,TGTGCCAGCAGTATAGGGCAGCCCCAGCATTTT
few,TRBV29-1,NA,TRBJ2-7,CSVASGPYEQYF,TGCAGCGTTGCCTCGGGGCCCTACGAGCAGTACTTC
few,TRBV4-1,NA,TRBJ2-5,CASSQDWGKETQYF,TGCGCCAGCAGCCAAGATTGGGGAAAAGAGACCCAGTACTTC
once,TRBV7-9,TRBD2,TRBJ2-4,CASSLVNSGGRNIQYF,TGTGCCAGCAGCTTAGTAAATAGCGGGGGAAGAAACATTCAGTACTTC
few,TRBV7-2,TRBD1,TRBJ2-3,CASSLDPGTDTDTQYF,TGTGCCAGCAGCTTAGACCCGGGGACAGACACAGATACGCAGTATTTT
once,TRBV5-8,NA,TRBJ1-2,CASSLDWATTYGYTF,TGTGCCAGCAGCTTGGATTGGGCGACTACGTATGGCTACACCTTC
few,TRBV15,TRBD1,TRBJ2-1,CATYESGQGTYEQFF,TGTGCCACCTACGAATCGGGACAGGGTACCTATGAGCAGTTCTTC
NA,TRBV21-1,NA,TRBJ1-4,CASSEQGPGDEKLFF,TGTGCCAGCAGCGAACAGGGACCAGGTGATGAAAAACTGTTTTTT
NA,TRBV7-7,NA,TRBJ2-5,CASSLYGAGETQYF,TGTGCCAGCAGCTTATATGGGGCCGGGGAGACCCAGTACTTC
many,TRBV9,NA,TRBJ1-2,CASSVSVSGYTF,TGTGCCAGCAGCGTATCGGTGAGCGGCTACACCTTC
NA,TRBV20-1,NA,TRBJ1-4,CSARAPRATNEKLFF,TGCAGTGCTAGGGCCCCCCGAGCAACTAATGAAAAACTGTTTTTT
NA,TRBV7-9,NA,TRBJ2-3,CASSRGQQTTDTQYF,TGTGCCAGCAGCCGGGGACAACAGACCACAGATACGCAGTATTTT
NA,TRBV27,NA,TRBJ2-5,CASSLRRDGRTQYF,TGTGCCAGCAGTTTGAGGCGGGATGGTCGGACCCAGTACTTC
few,TRBV12-3/TRBV12-4,NA,TRBJ2-1,CASSLWGSSYNEQFF,TGTGCCAGCAGTTTATGGGGATCCTCCTACAATGAGCAGTTCTTC
NA,TRBV12-3/TRBV12-4,TRBD2,TRBJ2-7,CASSLRRTSGGISYEQYF,TGTGCCAGCAGTTTAAGAAGGACTAGCGGGGGTATTTCCTACGAGCAGTACTTC
NA,TRBV29-1,TRBD2,TRBJ2-1,CSVEAGGHNEQFF,TGCAGCGTTGAGGCGGGAGGGCACAATGAGCAGTTCTTC
few,TRBV12-3/TRBV12-4,NA,TRBJ1-4,CASRQDGEKLFF,TGTGCCAGCAGACAGGACGGGGAAAAACTGTTTTTT
few,TRBV2,NA,TRBJ1-4,CASSEAISGEKLFF,TGTGCCAGCAGTGAAGCCATTAGCGGTGAAAAACTGTTTTTT
few,TRBV18,TRBD1,TRBJ1-1,CASSSLRRQGDEAFF,TGTGCCAGCTCATCCCTTCGGAGACAGGGCGATGAAGCTTTCTTT
NA,TRBV12-3/TRBV12-4,TRBD2,TRBJ2-1,CASRPGLAASYNEQFF,TGTGCCAGCAGACCGGGACTAGCGGCCTCCTACAATGAGCAGTTCTTC
few,TRBV29-1,NA,TRBJ2-7,CSVGGVEQYF,TGCAGTGTGGGGGGAGTCGAGCAGTACTTC
few,TRBV20-1,NA,TRBJ2-3,CSASPPGDHSTDTQYF,TGCAGTGCTAGCCCCCCGGGGGATCATAGCACAGATACGCAGTATTTT
NA,TRBV19,NA,TRBJ2-2,CASSTRAGNTGELFF,TGTGCCAGTAGTACAAGAGCAGGAAACACCGGGGAGCTGTTTTTT
NA,TRBV5-1,NA,TRBJ2-5,CASSLGVWDWRQETQCF,TGCGCCAGCAGCTTGGGAGTCTGGGACTGGCGGCAAGAGACCCAGTGCTTC
few,TRBV29-1,NA,TRBJ1-1,CSVERYTEAFF,TGCAGCGTTGAACGGTACACTGAAGCTTTCTTT
few,TRBV19,TRBD2,TRBJ2-5,CASSIWGGETQYF,TGTGCCAGTAGTATTTGGGGAGGGGAGACCCAGTACTTC
NA,TRBV28,NA,TRBJ2-5,CASSLVQGKTQYF,TGTGCCAGCAGTTTAGTACAGGGCAAGACCCAGTACTTC
NA,TRBV7-8,NA,TRBJ1-5,CASSLGDLYGFSNQPQHF,TGTGCCAGCAGCTTAGGCGACCTCTACGGTTTTAGCAATCAGCCCCAGCATTTT
NA,TRBV29-1,TRBD1,TRBJ2-3,CSVGGQGNTDTQYF,TGCAGCGTGGGGGGACAGGGAAACACAGATACGCAGTATTTT
few,TRBV6-1,TRBD2,TRBJ2-1,CASSRTSGRGSYNEQFF,TGTGCCAGCAGTCGGACTAGCGGGAGAGGCTCCTACAATGAGCAGTTCTTC
NA,TRBV20-1,NA,TRBJ2-1,CSARDRSGAYNEQFF,TGCAGTGCTAGAGATCGGAGCGGAGCCTACAATGAGCAGTTCTTC
few,TRBV6-1,NA,TRBJ1-1,CASSGALGREAFF,TGTGCCAGCAGTGGAGCGCTTGGCAGGGAAGCTTTCTTT
NA,TRBV20-1,TRBD1,TRBJ1-1,CSANRQGALTEAFF,TGCAGTGCTAACCGACAGGGGGCGCTAACTGAAGCTTTCTTT
few,TRBV12-3/TRBV12-4,NA,TRBJ1-4,CASTTKTGKLFF,TGTGCCAGCACCACCAAAACAGGAAAACTGTTTTTT
NA,TRBV15,NA,TRBJ1-1,CATSRDRGLGTEAFF,TGTGCCACCAGCAGAGATCGCGGGCTGGGCACGGAAGCTTTCTTT
many,TRBV7-2,NA,TRBJ1-5,CASSLEGGRKPQHF,TGTGCCAGCAGCTTAGAAGGGGGGCGGAAGCCCCAGCATTTT
few,TRBV7-2,NA,TRBJ2-5,CASTEFRETQYF,TGTGCCAGCACCGAATTCAGGGAGACCCAGTACTTC
few,TRBV2,NA,TRBJ1-2,CASSEAPAASGCTF,TGTGCCAGCAGTGAAGCGCCGGCAGCTAGTGGCTGCACCTTC
few,TRBV6-5,TRBD1,TRBJ2-7,CASRTGTGEYEQYF,TGTGCCAGCAGAACCGGGACAGGGGAGTACGAGCAGTACTTC
NA,TRBV7-7,NA,TRBJ2-2,CASSPFGYGELFF,TGTGCCAGCAGCCCCTTCGGGTACGGGGAGCTGTTTTTT
few,TRBV27,NA,TRBJ2-1,CASKVYGGLGDEQFF,TGTGCCAGTAAAGTATATGGGGGTCTCGGGGATGAGCAGTTCTTC
few,TRBV20-1,TRBD2,TRBJ2-1,CSASGLVGPYNEQFF,TGCAGTGCTTCGGGACTAGTTGGCCCATACAATGAGCAGTTCTTC
few,TRBV9,NA,TRBJ1-4,CASSVDRDVGEKLFF,TGTGCCAGCAGCGTCGATAGGGATGTAGGTGAAAAACTGTTTTTT
NA,TRBV20-1,NA,TRBJ1-2,CSARDPGTLEGYTF,TGCAGTGCTAGAGATCCGGGGACCTTAGAAGGCTACACCTTC
NA,TRBV29-1,NA,TRBJ1-2,CSARSPGRDYGYTF,TGCAGCGCCCGCAGCCCCGGCAGGGACTATGGCTACACCTTC
NA,TRBV5-1,NA,TRBJ2-2,CASSYPGRSGTGELFF,TGCGCCAGCAGCTACCCGGGGCGATCGGGCACCGGGGAGCTGTTTTTT
NA,TRBV3-1,TRBD2,TRBJ2-1,CASSSRDYHNEQFF,TGTGCCAGCAGCTCCCGGGACTACCACAATGAGCAGTTCTTC
few,TRBV5-5,TRBD2,TRBJ2-1,CASVRLAGLNEQFF,TGTGCCAGCGTAAGACTAGCGGGGTTAAATGAGCAGTTCTTC
NA,TRBV29-1,TRBD1,TRBJ1-1,CSVDRGHTEAFF,TGCAGCGTTGACAGGGGGCACACTGAAGCTTTCTTT
NA,TRBV24-1,NA,TRBJ2-5,CATSDPDREEETQYF,TGTGCCACCAGTGACCCTGACAGAGAAGAAGAGACCCAGTACTTC
NA,TRBV12-3/TRBV12-4,TRBD1,TRBJ1-3,CASSPAGQGNTIYF,TGTGCCAGCAGTCCGGCGGGACAGGGAAACACCATATATTTT
NA,TRBV6-5,NA,TRBJ2-4,CASSESRVGAKNIQYF,TGTGCCAGCAGTGAGTCCAGGGTAGGAGCCAAAAACATTCAGTACTTC
few,TRBV10-3,TRBD1,TRBJ1-3,CAITLGQGAENTIYF,TGTGCCATCACCCTGGGACAGGGGGCAGAAAACACCATATATTTT